This T cell receptor (beta chain) originates from a study of T cell responses to AZD1222 COVID-19 vaccine. The CDR3 totals 17 residues. V was pared by 2 bases and J by 4 bases, with 13 bases of the junction left unmatched. Germline CDR1 SGHRS, CDR2 YFSETQ. Regarding this clone: The antigen is unknown.

Assay: immunoSEQ multiplex PCR; the TCRdb copy retains only in-frame clones and omits some. The table has 150,000 to 200,000 clones, 88% seen once. Study-level results: Unmutated variant regions are reportedly targeted by nearly half of spike-specific TCRs.

The sample was peripheral blood, taken on day 0 of AZD1222 vaccination. This sequence originates from an adult in good health. The chain has TRBV5-1 and TRBJ1-2, with TRBD1 identical over 8 bases. In DNA, the CDR3 is TGCGCCAGCAGCTTTCGGCAGGGGGCGGAATATAGCTATGGCTACACCTTC. Residues: CASSFRQGAEYSYGYTF.